This T cell receptor beta chain was found in a study of blood T cell repertoires in COVID-19. Study information: Acute-phase and convalescent COVID-19 samples originated in the United States, Italy and Spain. T cells, B-cell-depleted T cells, or PBMCs supplied cDNA or gDNA.

J was trimmed by 1 base and V by 4 bases; bases with no gene match: 6. From germline, CDR1 is KGHDR and CDR2 SFDVKD. The CDR3 has 16 residues. In the source study's methods: Reference gene primer amplification yielded estimated nucleated cell counts. Profiled with immunoSEQ multiplex PCR; TCRdb holds only in-frame clones, not every one. D and trimming were read from the DNA, whereas the V and J calls and clone size are those reported in that table. The table includes some 100,000 clones, around 88% detected once. V is TRBV24-1 and J is TRBJ2-5, with TRBD1 identical over 9 bases. This TCR was recovered from a woman aged 70-85 years with acute or convalescent COVID-19. Sample: peripheral blood. The CDR3 loop is CATSDAGQGFQETQYF. CDR3 nucleotide sequence: TGTGCCACCAGTGACGCTGGACAGGGGTTCCAAGAGACCCAGTACTTC.